This TCR beta chain was sequenced for a study of radiotherapy plus CTLA-4 blockade in lung cancer. Points from the study as a whole: Blood-borne expansion of tumor-derived TCR clones followed radiotherapy plus ipilimumab.

Deletions cut 0 bases from V and 0 bases from J, with 11 bases between. CDR3 size: 16 residues. Germline V CDR1 and CDR2: MNHEY, SVGAGI. Assay used: immunoSEQ multiplex PCR; TCRdb lists only in-frame clones, some missing. This sample has about 30,000 clones; 65% to 80% occur once, and the top ten carry roughly 7.2%. A note on this clone: Its target is unknown.

Here the sequenced sample was peripheral blood, taken from a patient treated with radiotherapy plus ipilimumab. The clonotype comes from a human donor with non-small cell lung cancer who had stable disease on radiotherapy plus ipilimumab. The chain joins TRBV6-5 to TRBJ1-1; D remains unclear. The CDR3 DNA follows: TGTGCCAGCAGTTACTCTGCAGTTCCAATGAACACTGAAGCTTTCTTT. It specifies CASSYSAVPMNTEAFF.